This T cell receptor (beta chain) was captured in a study of shared clonotypes between healthy human individuals. Some clones are missing from TCRdb's copy, which holds only in-frame ones; the method was immunoSEQ multiplex PCR. The sample holds about 1 million clones, about four fifths seen once. From germline, CDR1 is SGHVS and CDR2 FNYEAQ. V dropped 0 bases and J dropped 3 bases, with 6 bases sitting between them. CDR3 length equals 15 residues. The sequence was obtained from a young man in good health. Some clones in this sample may be carry-over from other donors' samples. The sequencing sample was made of memory CD4+ T cells from PBMCs. Subset given: CD45RA-negative fraction. The chain combines TRBV7-6 with TRBJ1-6; TRBD1 might be the D (5 bases). CDR3 protein: CASSLAGGYNSPLHF. The CDR3 DNA sequence: TGTGCCAGCAGCTTAGCCGGGGGCTATAATTCACCCCTCCACTTT.